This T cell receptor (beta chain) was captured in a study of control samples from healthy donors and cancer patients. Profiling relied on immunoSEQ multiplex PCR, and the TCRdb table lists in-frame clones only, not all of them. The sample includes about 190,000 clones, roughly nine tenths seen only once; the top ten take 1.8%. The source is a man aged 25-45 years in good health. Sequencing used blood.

The CDR3 loop reads CASSQRAGDPYEQYF. The CDR3 DNA is TGTGCCAGCAGCCAGCGAGCGGGGGACCCCTACGAGCAGTACTTC. The V gene is TRBV3-1 (or the pseudogene TRBV3-2), the J gene TRBJ2-7, with 8 bases lining up with TRBD2. Germline-derived CDR1 and CDR2 are LGHDT and YNNKEL (reference sequence). With V trimmed by 3 bases and J by 2 bases, 6 bases remained unmatched. The CDR3 runs 15 residues.